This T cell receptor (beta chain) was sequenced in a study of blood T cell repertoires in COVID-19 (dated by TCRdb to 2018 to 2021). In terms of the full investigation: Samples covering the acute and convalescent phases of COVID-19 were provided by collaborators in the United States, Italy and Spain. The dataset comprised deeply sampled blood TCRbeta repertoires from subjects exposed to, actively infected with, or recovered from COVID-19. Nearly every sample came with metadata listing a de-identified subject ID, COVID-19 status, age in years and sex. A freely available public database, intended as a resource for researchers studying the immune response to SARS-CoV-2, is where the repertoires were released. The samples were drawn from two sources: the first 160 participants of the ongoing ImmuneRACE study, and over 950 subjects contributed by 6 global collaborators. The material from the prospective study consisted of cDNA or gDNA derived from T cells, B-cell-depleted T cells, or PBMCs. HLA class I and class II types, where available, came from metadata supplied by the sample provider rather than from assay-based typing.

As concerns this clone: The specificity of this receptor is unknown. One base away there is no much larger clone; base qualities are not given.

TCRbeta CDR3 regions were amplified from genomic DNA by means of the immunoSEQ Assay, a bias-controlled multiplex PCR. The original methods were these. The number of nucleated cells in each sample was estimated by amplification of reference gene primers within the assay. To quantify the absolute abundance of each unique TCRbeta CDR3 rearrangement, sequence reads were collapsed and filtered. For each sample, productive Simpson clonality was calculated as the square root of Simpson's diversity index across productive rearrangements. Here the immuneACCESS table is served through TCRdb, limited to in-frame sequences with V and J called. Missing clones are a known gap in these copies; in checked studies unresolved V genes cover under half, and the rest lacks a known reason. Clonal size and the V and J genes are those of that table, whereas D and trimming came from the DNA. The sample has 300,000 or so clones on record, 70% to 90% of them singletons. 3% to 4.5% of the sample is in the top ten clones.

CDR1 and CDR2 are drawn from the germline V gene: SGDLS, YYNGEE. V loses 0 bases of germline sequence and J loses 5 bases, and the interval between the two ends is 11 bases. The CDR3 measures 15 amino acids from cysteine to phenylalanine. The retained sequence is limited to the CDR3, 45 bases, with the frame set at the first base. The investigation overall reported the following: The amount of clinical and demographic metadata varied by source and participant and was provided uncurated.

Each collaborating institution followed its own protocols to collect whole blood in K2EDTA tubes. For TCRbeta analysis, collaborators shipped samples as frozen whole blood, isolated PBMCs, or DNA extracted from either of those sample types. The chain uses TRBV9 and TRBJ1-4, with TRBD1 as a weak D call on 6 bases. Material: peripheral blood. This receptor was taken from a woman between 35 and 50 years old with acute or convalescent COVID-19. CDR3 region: CASSVGTVHNEKLFF. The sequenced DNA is TGTGCCAGCAGCGTAGGGACAGTTCACAATGAAAAACTGTTTTTT.